Below, 15 T cell receptor beta chains from the same sample are listed, as sequenced in a study of blood T cells in healthy people across ages. A second about 6 to 11 cycle PCR used barcoded and J-beta primers. MiXCR, run by TCRdb on the 5' RACE reads, gives a single entry per CDR3 protein. This sample has 1.5 million to 1.8 million distinct CDR3 sequences; under 55% occur once, and the top ten carry under 5%. Sequencing was performed on blood. These receptors were obtained from a woman aged 18-35 years in good health.

This clonotype was seen a handful of times. J is TRBJ2-5 and V is TRBV20-1; TRBD2 aligns across 11 bases. The CDR3 consists of 13 residues. The ends lost 1 base at V and 9 bases at J; junction bases unmatched: 4. Germline values: CDR1 DFQATT, CDR2 SNEGSKA (reference sequence). Written as DNA, the CDR3 is TGCAGTGCTAGAGGGGCTAGCGGGAGGTCCCAGTACTTC. Translated: CSARGASGRSQYF.

This clonotype has a count of ten or more. V is TRBV27 and J is TRBJ2-5; D might be TRBD2 (6 bases). The V end was cut by 2 bases, the J end by 1 base, with 8 bases between. Germline V lookup: CDR1 MNHEY, CDR2 SMNVEV (reference sequence). The CDR3 runs to 14 residues. CDR3 loop: CASSLTGAQETQYF. The CDR3 DNA is TGTGCCAGCAGTTTAACGGGAGCCCAAGAGACCCAGTACTTC.

This clonotype was counted between two and nine times. The J gene is TRBJ2-7, the V gene TRBV6-5; no clear D. V lost 6 bases, J lost 6 bases, and 12 bases lay in between. CDR3 length equals 12 residues. Germline CDR1 MNHEY, CDR2 SVGAGI. CDR3 sequence reads: CASRGLGSEQYF. Here the CDR3 DNA reads TGTGCCAGCAGAGGCCTTGGCTCCGAGCAGTACTTC.

This chain joins TRBV11-2 and TRBJ2-3, with TRBD1 identical over 7 bases. With 6 bases clipped from V and 0 bases from J, the junction kept 6 bases outside the gene matches. The CDR3 is 15 amino acids. Germline V gene data show CDR1 as SGHAT and CDR2 as FQNNGV. CDR3 protein: CASRPGQASTDTQYF. In DNA form, the CDR3 reads TGTGCCAGCAGACCCGGACAGGCTAGCACAGATACGCAGTATTTT.

This clonotype was picked up a small number of times. The J gene is TRBJ2-1, the V gene TRBV4-3; perhaps TRBD1 as D (5 bases). There are 15 residues in the CDR3. Germline V gene lookup returns CDR1 LGHNA and CDR2 YSLEER. V lost 0 bases to trimming and J lost 6 bases, with 12 bases between them. The CDR3 DNA is TGCGCCAGCAGCCAAGACGCACTTAGGGGCAATGAGCAGTTCTTC. As protein: CASSQDALRGNEQFF.

The CDR3 DNA follows: TGCGCCAGCAGCCCACTAGCGGGGGGGCAGGTTGAGCAGTTCTTC. This encodes CASSPLAGGQVEQFF. The genes are TRBV4-1 and TRBJ2-1; 13 bases fit TRBD2. V trimming: 4 bases; J trimming: 9 bases; junction bases outside the gene matches: 6. From germline, CDR1 is MGHRA and CDR2 YSYEKL. The CDR3 spans 15 residues.

This clonotype was found a few times. V gene TRBV5-1 combines with J gene TRBJ1-5; D remains unclear. The CDR3 contains 13 residues. The ends were cut back, 5 bases at V and 4 bases at J, with 10 bases in the middle. Looked up from germline, CDR1 is SGHRS and CDR2 is YFSETQ. The CDR3 region is CASRRDWNQPQHF. DNA for the CDR3: TGCGCCAGCAGGAGAGACTGGAATCAGCCCCAGCATTTT. Full variable domain (outside the CDR3, taken from reference TRBV5-1 and TRBJ1-5): KAGVTQTPRYLIKTRGQQVTLSCSPISGHRSVSWYQQTPGQGLQFLFEYFSETQRNKGNFPGRFSGRQFSNSRSEMNVSTLELGDSALYLCASRRDWNQPQHFGDGTRLSIL.

The chain links TRBV21-1 to TRBJ2-5; the table gives TRBD1 as D, unverified against the DNA. TRBV21-1 is an annotated pseudogene. CDR3 length equals 16 residues. The CDR3 sequence: CASSIPRDRPYNEQYF. Here the CDR3 DNA reads TGTGCCAGCAGCATACCCCGGGACAGGCCCTACAATGAGCAGTACTTC.

The chain joins TRBV20-1 to TRBJ2-1, with a tentative D call TRBD2 (6 bases). Germline V gene lookup returns CDR1 DFQATT and CDR2 SNEGSKA (reference sequence). This CDR3 has 15 residues. Trimming left V 0 bases short and J 8 bases short, with 17 bases between. The CDR3 is CSARDGRERSDEQFF. As DNA, the CDR3 is TGCAGTGCTAGAGATGGCCGGGAGCGGTCGGATGAGCAGTTCTTC.

The chain recombines TRBV6-6 with TRBJ1-1; 7 bases match TRBD1. The CDR3 consists of 15 residues. Trimming removed 0 bases from V and 4 bases from J; junction bases left unmatched: 5. Germline V CDR1 and CDR2: MNHNY, SVGAGI (reference sequence). The CDR3 spells CASSYSSRGVTEAFF. CDR3 DNA sequence: TGTGCCAGCAGTTACTCGAGCAGGGGGGTCACTGAAGCTTTCTTT.

This chain links TRBV27 with TRBJ2-1, with 8 bases fitting TRBD2. With 3 bases clipped from V and 12 bases from J, the junction kept 13 bases outside the gene matches. Germline-derived CDR1 and CDR2 are MNHEY and SMNVEV (reference sequence). The CDR3 totals 15 residues. The CDR3 protein is CASSFSSGPPRRQFF. The CDR3 DNA follows: TGTGCCAGCAGTTTTTCTAGCGGGCCACCTAGGAGGCAGTTCTTC.

The V call is TRBV11-2, the J call TRBJ2-6, with a weak D call TRBD1 (6 bases). Trimming removed 6 bases at V and 2 bases at J, with 11 bases between. Germline lookup yields CDR1 SGHAT and CDR2 FQNNGV. The CDR3 is 15 residues long. CDR3 residues: CASRPGQTGANVLTF. CDR3 bases: TGTGCCAGCAGACCAGGACAGACTGGGGCCAACGTCCTGACTTTC. Full variable domain (remainder filled in from reference TRBV11-2 and TRBJ2-6): EAGVAQSPRYKIIEKRQSVAFWCNPISGHATLYWYQQILGQGPKLLIQFQNNGVVDDSQLPKDRFSAERLKGVDSTLKIQPAKLEDSAVYLCASRPGQTGANVLTFGAGSRLTVL.

This clonotype was seen a handful of times. The CDR3 spells CASSPTSITYNEQFF. DNA of the CDR3: TGCGCCAGCAGCCCAACATCGATAACCTACAATGAGCAGTTCTTC. The chain combines TRBV5-1 with TRBJ2-1; D is unclear. Germline V CDR1 and CDR2: SGHRS, YFSETQ. Trimming removed 4 bases at V and 2 bases at J, with 13 bases between. This CDR3 comprises 15 residues.

V gene TRBV25-1 combines with J gene TRBJ2-5; no clear D gene. The germline CDR1 and CDR2 sequences are MGHDK and SYGVNS. Between the trimmed V and J ends, which lost 6 bases and 9 bases, there was a span of 11 bases. The CDR3 has 11 amino acids. The CDR3 DNA is TGTGCCAGCAGAACTTCAAAGGCCCAGTACTTC. Translating it yields CASRTSKAQYF.

In its sample, this clonotype was seen a few times. CDR3 nucleotide sequence: TGTGCCAGCAGGCTAGCGGGGTTAAGCACAGATACGCAGTATTTT. Translation gives CASRLAGLSTDTQYF. This chain connects TRBV12-3 or TRBV12-4 to TRBJ2-3; TRBD2 matches at 9 bases. J lost 0 bases, V lost 6 bases, and 4 bases had no gene match. The CDR3 loop spans 15 amino acids.